The sequence of this T cell receptor beta chain was determined in a study of blood T cell repertoires in COVID-19. The CDR3 length is 15 residues. Germline V gene lookup returns CDR1 SQVTM and CDR2 ANQGSEA. V trimming: 2 bases; J trimming: 5 bases; junction bases outside the gene matches: 9. Using immunoSEQ multiplex PCR, the repertoire was profiled, and TCRdb retains in-frame clones only, with some absent. The sample has over 20,000 clones, about 88% seen once; the top ten hold roughly 10%. Sequencing was performed on peripheral blood. The chain carries TRBV29-1 and TRBJ1-2; 9 bases map to TRBD1. The clonotype originates from a human donor in a cohort sampled during active COVID-19. The donor label of this sample is uncertain. The DNA of the CDR3 is TGCAGCGTTGAACTACCAACAGGGGGCGAGTATGGCTACACCTTC. Its translation is CSVELPTGGEYGYTF.